This TCR beta chain was recovered during a study of T-cell memory formation after mild COVID-19. Study in general: Largely donor-specific sequence clusters came from two donors. Overall study results and limits: Pre-infection memory harbored some responding clones, suggesting cross-reactive memory joined.

TCRdb reanalysed the 5' RACE reads using MiXCR and keeps one entry per CDR3 protein. The sample yields 150,000 to 200,000 distinct CDR3 sequences, around 15% seen once. The germline CDR1 and CDR2 sequences are SGHRS and YFSETQ. Trimming took 2 bases from V and 4 from J, leaving 8 bases between them. CDR3 length: 13 amino acids. This clonotype was found a few times. Its antigen is as yet unknown. J is TRBJ2-3 and V is TRBV5-1, with TRBD2 as a possible D gene (6 bases). This receptor was taken from an adult woman who had mild COVID-19 (a few samples of this study predate the infection). Cell type and time point are not known. Sequenced: PBMCs or a T cell subset sorted from them (not recorded which). The CDR3 protein is CASSFGGSDTQYF. The CDR3 coding sequence is TGCGCCAGCAGCTTCGGAGGGTCAGATACGCAGTATTTT.